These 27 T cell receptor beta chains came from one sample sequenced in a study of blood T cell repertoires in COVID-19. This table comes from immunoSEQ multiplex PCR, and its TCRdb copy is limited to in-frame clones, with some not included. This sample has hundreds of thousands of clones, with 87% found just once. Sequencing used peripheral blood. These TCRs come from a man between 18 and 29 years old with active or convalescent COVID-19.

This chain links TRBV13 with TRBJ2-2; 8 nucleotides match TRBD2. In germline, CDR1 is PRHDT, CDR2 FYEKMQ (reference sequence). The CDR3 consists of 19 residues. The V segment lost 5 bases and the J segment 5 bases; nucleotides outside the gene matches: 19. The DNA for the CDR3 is TGTGCCAGCAGCCCAAAATGGGGAAGAGCGGGAGAAGGAACCGGGGAGCTGTTTTTT. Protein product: CASSPKWGRAGEGTGELFF.

CDR3: CATRTGRGYEQYF. In DNA, the CDR3 is TGTGCCACCAGGACCGGGAGAGGGTACGAGCAGTACTTC. This chain links TRBV15 with TRBJ2-7; tentative D call: TRBD2 (6 bases). The germline V gene encodes CDR1 LNHNV and CDR2 YYDKDF (reference sequence). V was cut by 6 bases and J by 4 bases, with 13 bases left in between. The CDR3 has 13 amino acids.

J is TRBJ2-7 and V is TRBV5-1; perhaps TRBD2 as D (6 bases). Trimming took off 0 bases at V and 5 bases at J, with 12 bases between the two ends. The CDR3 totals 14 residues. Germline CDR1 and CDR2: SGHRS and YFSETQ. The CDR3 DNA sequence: TGCGCCAGCAGCTTGGGACCCGGGAGCGACGAGCAGTACTTC. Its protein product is CASSLGPGSDEQYF.

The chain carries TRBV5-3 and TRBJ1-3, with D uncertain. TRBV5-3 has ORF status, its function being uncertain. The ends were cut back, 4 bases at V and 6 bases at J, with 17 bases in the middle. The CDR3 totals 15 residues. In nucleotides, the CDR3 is TGTGCCAGAAGCCCGCAAGCCCCCTTCTTAAACACCATATATTTT. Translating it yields CARSPQAPFLNTIYF.

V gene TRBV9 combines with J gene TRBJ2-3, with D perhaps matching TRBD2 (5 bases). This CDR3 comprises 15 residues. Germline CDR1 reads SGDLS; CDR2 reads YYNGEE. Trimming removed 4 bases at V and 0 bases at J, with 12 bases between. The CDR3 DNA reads TGTGCCAGCAGCCCACGACGGACTAGCACAGATACGCAGTATTTT. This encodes CASSPRRTSTDTQYF.

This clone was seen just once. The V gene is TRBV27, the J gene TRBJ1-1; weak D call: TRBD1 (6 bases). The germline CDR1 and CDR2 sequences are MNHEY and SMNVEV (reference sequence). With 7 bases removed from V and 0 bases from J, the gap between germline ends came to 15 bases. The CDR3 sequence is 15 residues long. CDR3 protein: CASNPQGNMNTEAFF. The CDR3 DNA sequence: TGTGCCAGCAATCCACAGGGTAATATGAACACTGAAGCTTTCTTT.

CDR3 nucleotides: TGTGCCAGCAGCTTACCGCTAGCGGGAGTCGGAAACACAGATACGCAGTATTTT. This translates into CASSLPLAGVGNTDTQYF. The chain links TRBV7-8 to TRBJ2-3; TRBD2 agrees at 10 bases. J was trimmed by 2 bases and V by 2 bases; bases with no gene match: 10. This CDR3 is built from 18 residues. Germline lookup yields CDR1 SGHVS and CDR2 FQNEAQ.

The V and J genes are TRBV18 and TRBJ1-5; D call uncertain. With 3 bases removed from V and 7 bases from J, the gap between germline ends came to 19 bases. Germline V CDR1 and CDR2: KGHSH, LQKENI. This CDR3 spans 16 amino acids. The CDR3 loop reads CASSPTRTYSYQPQHF. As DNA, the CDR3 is TGTGCCAGCTCACCCACACGGACTTATTCGTACCAGCCCCAGCATTTT.

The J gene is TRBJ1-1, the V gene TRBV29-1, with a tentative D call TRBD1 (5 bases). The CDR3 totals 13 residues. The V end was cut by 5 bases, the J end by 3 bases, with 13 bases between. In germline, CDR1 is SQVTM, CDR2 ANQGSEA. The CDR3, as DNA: TGCAGCGTTAGGGGCTCTGGGTACACTGAAGCTTTCTTT. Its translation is CSVRGSGYTEAFF.

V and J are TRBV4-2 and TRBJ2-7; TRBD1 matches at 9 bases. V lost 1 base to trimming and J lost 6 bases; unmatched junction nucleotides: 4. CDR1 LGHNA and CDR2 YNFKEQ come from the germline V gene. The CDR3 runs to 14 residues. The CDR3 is CASSQVGTGREQYF. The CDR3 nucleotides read TGTGCCAGCAGCCAAGTTGGGACAGGGCGCGAGCAGTACTTC.

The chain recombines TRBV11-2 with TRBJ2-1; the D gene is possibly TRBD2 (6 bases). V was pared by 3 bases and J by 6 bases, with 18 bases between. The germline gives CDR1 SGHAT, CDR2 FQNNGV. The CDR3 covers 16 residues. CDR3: CASSFSSGPEGNEQFF. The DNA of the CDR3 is TGTGCCAGCAGCTTCTCAAGCGGGCCCGAGGGCAATGAGCAGTTCTTC.

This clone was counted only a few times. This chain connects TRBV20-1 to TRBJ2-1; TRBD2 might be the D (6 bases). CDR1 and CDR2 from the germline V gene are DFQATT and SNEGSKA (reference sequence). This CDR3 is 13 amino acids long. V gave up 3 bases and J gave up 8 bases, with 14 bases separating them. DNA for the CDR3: TGCAGTGCTAGTCCCCCTGGGGGGTATGAGCAGTTCTTC. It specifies CSASPPGGYEQFF.

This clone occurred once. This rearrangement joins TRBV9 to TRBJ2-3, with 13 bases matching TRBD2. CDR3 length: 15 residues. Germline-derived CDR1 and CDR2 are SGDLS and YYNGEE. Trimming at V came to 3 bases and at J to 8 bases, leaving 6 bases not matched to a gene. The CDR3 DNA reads TGTGCCAGCAGCGGAGGGACTAGCGGGGTGGTTACGCAGTATTTT. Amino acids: CASSGGTSGVVTQYF.

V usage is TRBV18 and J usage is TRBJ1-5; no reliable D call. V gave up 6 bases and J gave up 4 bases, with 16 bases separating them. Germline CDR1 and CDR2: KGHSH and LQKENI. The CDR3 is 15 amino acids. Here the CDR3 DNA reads TGTGCCAGCTCTCCGACTTTCGACTCGAATCAGCCCCAGCATTTT. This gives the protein CASSPTFDSNQPQHF.

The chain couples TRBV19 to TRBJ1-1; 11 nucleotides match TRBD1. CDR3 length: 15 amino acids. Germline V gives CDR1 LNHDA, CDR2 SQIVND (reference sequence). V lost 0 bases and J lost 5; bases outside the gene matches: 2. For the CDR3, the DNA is TGTGCCAGTAGTATAGAGGACAGGGGGCGGACTGAAGCTTTCTTT. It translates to CASSIEDRGRTEAFF.

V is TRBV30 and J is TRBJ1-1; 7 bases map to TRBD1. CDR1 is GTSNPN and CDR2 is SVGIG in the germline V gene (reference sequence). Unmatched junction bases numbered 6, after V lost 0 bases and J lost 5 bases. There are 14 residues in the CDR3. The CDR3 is CAWSVRGRRTEAFF. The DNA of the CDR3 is TGTGCCTGGAGTGTGAGGGGGCGAAGGACTGAAGCTTTCTTT.

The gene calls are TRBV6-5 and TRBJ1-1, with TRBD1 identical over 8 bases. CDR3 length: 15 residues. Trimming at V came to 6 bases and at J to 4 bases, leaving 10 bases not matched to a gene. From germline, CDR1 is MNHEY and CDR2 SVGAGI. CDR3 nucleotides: TGTGCCAGCAGACTTGAGGACAGGGCGTCCACTGAAGCTTTCTTT. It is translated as CASRLEDRASTEAFF.

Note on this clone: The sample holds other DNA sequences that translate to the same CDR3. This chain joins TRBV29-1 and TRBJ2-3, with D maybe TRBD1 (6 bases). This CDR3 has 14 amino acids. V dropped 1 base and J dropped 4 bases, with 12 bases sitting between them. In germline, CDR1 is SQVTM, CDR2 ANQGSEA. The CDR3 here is CSVEGGRGADTQYF. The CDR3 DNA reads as TGCAGCGTTGAAGGGGGCAGGGGAGCAGATACGCAGTATTTT.

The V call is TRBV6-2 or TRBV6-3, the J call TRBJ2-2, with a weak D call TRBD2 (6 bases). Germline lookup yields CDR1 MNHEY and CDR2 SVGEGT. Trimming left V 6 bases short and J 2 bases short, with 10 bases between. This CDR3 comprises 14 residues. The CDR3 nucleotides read TGTGCCAGCAGCCGGGCGGGAAACACCGGGGAGCTGTTTTTT. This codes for CASSRAGNTGELFF.

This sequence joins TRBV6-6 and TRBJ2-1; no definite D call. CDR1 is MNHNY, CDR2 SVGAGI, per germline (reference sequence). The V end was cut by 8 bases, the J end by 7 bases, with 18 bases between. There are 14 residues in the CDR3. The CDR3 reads CASSPGRFGNEQFF. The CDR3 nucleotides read TGTGCCAGCTCACCCGGCAGGTTTGGGAATGAGCAGTTCTTC.

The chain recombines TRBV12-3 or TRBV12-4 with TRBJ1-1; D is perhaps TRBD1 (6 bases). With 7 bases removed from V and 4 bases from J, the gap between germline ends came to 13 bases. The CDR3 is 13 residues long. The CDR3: CASNRQAGTEAFF. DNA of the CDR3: TGTGCCAGCAACCGACAGGCAGGCACTGAAGCTTTCTTT.

The CDR3 DNA reads TGTGCCAGCAACCCAGAGGACAGGGGAGGCTCCTACGAGCAGTACTTC. Translated, it gives CASNPEDRGGSYEQYF. V is TRBV28 and J is TRBJ2-7; 9 nucleotides agree with TRBD1. The germline CDR1 and CDR2 sequences are MDHEN and SYDVKM. The CDR3 length is 16 residues. Unmatched junction bases numbered 10, after V lost 7 bases and J lost 0 bases.

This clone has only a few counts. CDR3 nucleotides: TGTGCCAGCAGACGAGACGGGTATGGCTACACCTTC. It encodes CASRRDGYGYTF. The chain combines TRBV12-3 or TRBV12-4 with TRBJ1-2; D unresolved. The CDR3 is made up of 12 amino acids. Trimming shortened V by 6 bases and J by 5 bases, and 10 bases separated the two germline ends.

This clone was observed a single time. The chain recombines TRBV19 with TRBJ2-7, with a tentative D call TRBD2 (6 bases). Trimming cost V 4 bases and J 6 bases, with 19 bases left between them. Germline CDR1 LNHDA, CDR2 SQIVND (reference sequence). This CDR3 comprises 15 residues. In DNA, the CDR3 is TGTGCCAGTAGTACGTCTTGGAGGGCGATGGGCGAGCAGTACTTC. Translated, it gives CASSTSWRAMGEQYF.

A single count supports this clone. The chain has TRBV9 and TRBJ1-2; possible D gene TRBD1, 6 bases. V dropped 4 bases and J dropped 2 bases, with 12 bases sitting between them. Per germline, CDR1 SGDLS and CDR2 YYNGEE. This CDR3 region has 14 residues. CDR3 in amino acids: CASSPQGMNYGYTF. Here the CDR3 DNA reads TGTGCCAGCAGCCCACAGGGAATGAACTATGGCTACACCTTC. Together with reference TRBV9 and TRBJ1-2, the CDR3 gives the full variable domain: DSGVTQTPKHLITATGQRVTLRCSPRSGDLSVYWYQQSLDQGLQFLIQYYNGEERAKGNILERFSAQQFPDLHSELNLSSLELGDSALYFCASSPQGMNYGYTFGSGTRLTVV.

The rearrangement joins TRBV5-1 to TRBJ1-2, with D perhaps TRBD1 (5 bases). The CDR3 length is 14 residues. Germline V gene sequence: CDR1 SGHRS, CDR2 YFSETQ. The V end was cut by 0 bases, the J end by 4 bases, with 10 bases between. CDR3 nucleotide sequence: TGCGCCAGCAGCTTGGAGGATACAGGCTATGGCTACACCTTC. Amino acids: CASSLEDTGYGYTF.

Here the CDR3 reads CASSLTGAGEKLFF. CDR3 nucleotides: TGTGCCAGCAGCCTCACAGGGGCCGGTGAAAAACTGTTTTTT. The rearrangement links TRBV14 to TRBJ1-4, with 7 bases fitting TRBD1. This CDR3 region has 14 residues. The germline gives CDR1 SGHDN, CDR2 FVKESK. V dropped 4 bases and J dropped 7; count of bases not matched to a gene: 6.